The 21 T cell receptor beta chains in this list originate from one sample, sequenced in a study of blood T cell repertoires in COVID-19. Sequenced by immunoSEQ multiplex PCR; TCRdb stores in-frame clones only, minus some. The table records 200,000 or so clones, 80% to 90% of them present only once. Sequencing used peripheral blood. Every receptor here comes from a man in his fifties or sixties with acute or convalescent COVID-19.

This clone was seen only once. The chain is built from TRBV5-5 and TRBJ1-5; 8 bases are shared with TRBD1. Germline V gene lookup returns CDR1 SGHKS and CDR2 YYEKEE (reference sequence). The V and J ends lost 4 bases and 7 bases, in that order; junction bases with no gene match: 13. CDR3 length equals 16 residues. As DNA, the CDR3 is TGTGCCAGCAGCAGACAGGGGTCCCTCCCCCCCCAGCCCCAGCATTTT. Encoded protein: CASSRQGSLPPQPQHF.

V and J are TRBV9 and TRBJ2-5, with a possible D match to TRBD2 (6 bases). The length of the CDR3 is 15 residues. Trimming took 4 bases from V and 1 from J, leaving 14 bases between them. Germline V CDR1 and CDR2: SGDLS, YYNGEE. DNA of the CDR3: TGTGCCAGCAGCCCATATGGGGGGTTCCAAGAGACCCAGTACTTC. It translates to CASSPYGGFQETQYF.

This clone was detected only once. The chain couples TRBV7-2 to TRBJ2-5; 10 bases are a match to TRBD2. Germline trimming cut 1 base from V and 11 bases from J; bases unmatched to any gene: 7. Germline CDR1 reads SGHTA; CDR2 reads FQGNSA. This CDR3 has 14 amino acids. Written as DNA, the CDR3 is TGTGCCAGCAGCTTAGAACTAGCGGGACCTTCTCAGTACTTC. Translated, it gives CASSLELAGPSQYF.

The gene calls are TRBV3-1 (or the pseudogene TRBV3-2) and TRBJ2-1, with 10 bases that match TRBD2. This CDR3 comprises 14 residues. Unmatched junction bases numbered 4, after V lost 4 bases and J lost 7 bases. From germline, CDR1 is LGHDT and CDR2 YNNKEL (reference sequence). CDR3 coding DNA: TGTGCCAGCAGCCCACTAGCGGGATGGAATGAGCAGTTCTTC. It translates to CASSPLAGWNEQFF.

The chain links TRBV5-4 to TRBJ2-7; D is possibly TRBD1 (6 bases). The V end lost 2 bases, the J end lost 7 bases, and 19 bases lay between the germline ends. Looked up from germline, CDR1 is SGHNT and CDR2 is YYREEE (reference sequence). The CDR3 consists of 15 residues. Here the CDR3 reads CASSFRHTTGREQYF. CDR3 DNA: TGTGCCAGCAGCTTTCGACATACTACAGGGCGGGAGCAGTACTTC.

This chain uses TRBV5-1 with TRBJ2-7; 8 nucleotides align to TRBD2. The V gene end was trimmed by 3 bases and the J gene end by 5 bases; junction bases not matched to a gene: 4. Germline V gene lookup returns CDR1 SGHRS and CDR2 YFSETQ. This CDR3 has 13 amino acids. The CDR3: CASSYRAGDEQYF. CDR3 bases: TGCGCCAGCAGCTACCGAGCGGGAGACGAGCAGTACTTC.

This chain links TRBV27 with TRBJ1-6; D is perhaps TRBD1 (6 bases). V shed 1 base and J shed 8 bases, with 15 bases lying between them. Germline-derived CDR1 and CDR2 are MNHEY and SMNVEV (reference sequence). The CDR3 loop spans 16 amino acids. The CDR3 region has the DNA TGTGCCAGCAGTTTATGGGGTGCAGGGGTTGATTCACCCCTCCACTTT. Its translation is CASSLWGAGVDSPLHF.

The chain uses TRBV2 and TRBJ1-1; no clear D. CDR1 is SNHLY and CDR2 is FYNNEI in the germline V gene. CDR3 length: 15 residues. V lost 2 bases and J 7 bases, leaving 17 bases between the germline ends. As DNA, the CDR3 is TGTGCCAGCAGTGAATGGGCCGGGAAGGGCAATGAAGCTTTCTTT. The encoded protein is CASSEWAGKGNEAFF.

The V and J genes are TRBV4-3 and TRBJ2-2, with a tentative D call TRBD1 (6 bases). Trimming pared 0 bases from V and 9 bases from J, leaving 14 bases between. Looked up from germline, CDR1 is LGHNA and CDR2 is YSLEER. The CDR3 runs 15 residues. The CDR3 is CASSQDWQGQRELFF. DNA for the CDR3: TGCGCCAGCAGCCAAGATTGGCAGGGGCAACGGGAGCTGTTTTTT.

This rearrangement joins TRBV9 to TRBJ1-3; maybe TRBD1 (5 bases). V was shortened by 3 bases and J by 0 bases, with 13 bases between the two germline ends. The length of the CDR3 is 16 residues. Germline V gene lookup returns CDR1 SGDLS and CDR2 YYNGEE. The CDR3 here is CASSGGDRISGNTIYF. The DNA of the CDR3 is TGTGCCAGCAGCGGGGGCGACCGTATCTCTGGAAACACCATATATTTT.

The DNA for the CDR3 is TGTGCCAGCAGTTGGGGGCGAGGACCCGGGGAAGCTTTCTTT. Its protein is CASSWGRGPGEAFF. The chain combines TRBV27 with TRBJ1-1, with D tentatively TRBD1 (6 bases). Trimming removed 4 bases at V and 8 bases at J, with 17 bases between. This CDR3 has 14 residues. CDR1 is MNHEY, CDR2 SMNVEV, per germline (reference sequence).

The chain carries TRBV5-6 and TRBJ1-5; 8 nucleotides match TRBD1. Per germline, CDR1 SGHDT and CDR2 YYEEEE. The CDR3 is made up of 17 amino acids. After removal of 3 bases from V and 1 base from J, the junction contained 9 bases not matched to a gene. The CDR3 DNA follows: TGTGCCAGCAGCTCCTCAGGCAGGGGGCGAAGCAATCAGCCCCAGCATTTT. Protein: CASSSSGRGRSNQPQHF. Supplemented by reference TRBV5-6 and TRBJ1-5, the full variable domain reads DAGVTQSPTHLIKTRGQQVTLRCSPKSGHDTVSWYQQALGQGPQFIFQYYEEEERQRGNFPDRFSGHQFPNYSSELNVNALLLGDSALYLCASSSSGRGRSNQPQHFGDGTRLSIL.

The gene calls are TRBV28 and TRBJ1-2; D ambiguous. The germline V gene encodes CDR1 MDHEN and CDR2 SYDVKM. Trimming removed 8 bases at V and 4 bases at J, with 5 bases between. This CDR3 is built from 10 residues. The CDR3 DNA follows: TGTGCCAGCGGCCCCTATGGCTACACCTTC. Its protein is CASGPYGYTF.

The genes are TRBV19 and TRBJ1-2, with D tentatively TRBD1 (5 bases). Germline V CDR1 and CDR2: LNHDA, SQIVND (reference sequence). V lost 8 bases to trimming and J lost 8 bases, with 15 bases between them. The CDR3 runs to 12 residues. CDR3 nucleotide sequence: TGTGCCAGTCGGGCAGGGAATCGGGGCTACACCTTC. The encoded protein is CASRAGNRGYTF. Based on the CDR3 plus reference TRBV19 and TRBJ1-2, the full variable domain is DGGITQSPKYLFRKEGQNVTLSCEQNLNHDAMYWYRQDPGQGLRLIYYSQIVNDFQKGDIAEGYSVSREKKESFPLTVTSAQKNPTAFYLCASRAGNRGYTFGSGTRLTVV.

The count of this clone is one. The chain employs TRBV27 and TRBJ2-1; 8 nucleotides agree with TRBD2. CDR1 is MNHEY and CDR2 is SMNVEV in the germline V gene (reference sequence). With V trimmed by 5 bases and J by 9 bases, 15 bases remained unmatched. The CDR3 totals 16 residues. CDR3 in amino acids: CASSPTLSGRGGEQFF. In DNA form, the CDR3 reads TGTGCCAGCAGTCCGACCCTGAGCGGGAGAGGTGGTGAGCAGTTCTTC.

The CDR3 reads CASSVAWEGYNEQFF. DNA of the CDR3: TGTGCCAGCAGCGTAGCGTGGGAGGGCTACAATGAGCAGTTCTTC. V gene TRBV9 combines with J gene TRBJ2-1; TRBD2 agrees at 7 bases. The V gene end was trimmed by 0 bases and the J gene end by 3 bases; junction bases not matched to a gene: 3. In germline, CDR1 is SGDLS, CDR2 YYNGEE. This CDR3 has 15 amino acids.

The genes are TRBV5-1 and TRBJ2-2; no clear D. V was clipped by 2 bases and J by 4 bases, with 6 bases between them. CDR3 size: 13 residues. Germline loops: CDR1 SGHRS, CDR2 YFSETQ. CDR3 sequence: CASSLQLTGELFF. CDR3 DNA: TGCGCCAGCAGCTTACAGCTCACCGGGGAGCTGTTTTTT. Complete variable domain (other parts from reference TRBV5-1 and TRBJ2-2): KAGVTQTPRYLIKTRGQQVTLSCSPISGHRSVSWYQQTPGQGLQFLFEYFSETQRNKGNFPGRFSGRQFSNSRSEMNVSTLELGDSALYLCASSLQLTGELFFGEGSRLTVL.

This chain links TRBV19 with TRBJ2-1; possible D gene TRBD2, 6 bases. The CDR3 contains 15 residues. Germline assignment: CDR1 LNHDA and CDR2 SQIVND (reference sequence). V gave up 1 base and J gave up 2 bases, with 9 bases separating them. CDR3: CASSIGGEAYNEQFF. CDR3 DNA sequence: TGTGCCAGTAGTATAGGCGGGGAGGCCTACAATGAGCAGTTCTTC. Looking up the rest from reference TRBV19 and TRBJ2-1 gives the full variable domain: DGGITQSPKYLFRKEGQNVTLSCEQNLNHDAMYWYRQDPGQGLRLIYYSQIVNDFQKGDIAEGYSVSREKKESFPLTVTSAQKNPTAFYLCASSIGGEAYNEQFFGPGTRLTVL.

V gene TRBV6-6 combines with J gene TRBJ2-7, with D possibly matching TRBD1 (6 bases). The CDR3 loop spans 13 amino acids. V lost 6 bases and J 3 bases, leaving 12 bases between the germline ends. Germline loops: CDR1 MNHNY, CDR2 SVGAGI (reference sequence). Here the CDR3 reads CASSQGHLYEQYF. CDR3 coding DNA: TGTGCCAGCAGCCAGGGACACCTCTACGAGCAGTACTTC.

The CDR3: CASSFGLATDTQYF. The CDR3 coding sequence is TGTGCCAGCAGTTTTGGTCTAGCAACAGATACGCAGTATTTT. This chain joins TRBV27 and TRBJ2-3; D perhaps matches TRBD2 (5 bases). Germline CDR1 MNHEY, CDR2 SMNVEV (reference sequence). Trimming shortened V by 3 bases and J by 3 bases, and 10 bases separated the two germline ends. This CDR3 is built from 14 residues.

The chain couples TRBV5-6 to TRBJ1-1; TRBD1 is a possible D gene (6 bases). Germline V gene sequence: CDR1 SGHDT, CDR2 YYEEEE. The CDR3 has 14 residues. Trimming took off 3 bases at V and 11 bases at J, with 20 bases between the two ends. This CDR3 reads CASSWGRQAGVAFF. The CDR3 coding sequence is TGTGCCAGCAGCTGGGGTAGACAGGCTGGGGTGGCTTTCTTT.